Detailed here is one TCR beta chain. Germline CDR1 SGDLS, CDR2 YYNGEE. Trimming pared 3 bases from V and 0 bases from J, leaving 16 bases between. The CDR3 extends over 17 amino acids. The authors' processing: Reference gene primer amplification gave estimated nucleated cell counts. Here immunoSEQ multiplex PCR was the method, and the copy in TCRdb shows in-frame clones only, minus some. V and J calls plus clone size are reproduced from that table; the DNA served to infer D and trimming. The sample yields about 110,000 clones, around 82% seen once. The sample is drawn from a study of blood T cell repertoires in COVID-19. Turning to the study itself: Both acute and convalescent COVID-19 samples were obtained from the United States, Italy and Spain.

Sequencing was performed on peripheral blood. The chain combines TRBV9 with TRBJ2-1; possible D gene TRBD2, 5 bases. This TCR was recovered from a human donor in a cohort sampled during active COVID-19. The CDR3 loop reads CASSASEGGSSYNEQFF. CDR3 bases: TGTGCCAGCAGCGCCTCTGAGGGCGGCAGCTCCTACAATGAGCAGTTCTTC.